The rows below give T cell receptor beta chains drawn from one sample of a study of shared clonotypes between healthy human individuals. Assay used: immunoSEQ multiplex PCR; TCRdb lists only in-frame clones, some missing. The data show some 2,000,000 clones, 85% to 95% seen once. The sample consisted of naive CD4+ T cells sorted from blood. These receptors all come from a man between 18 and 35 years old in good health. Each CDR3 is given with its conserved first and last residue. Each record gives: D gene, clone size, CDR3 length, V gene, J gene, CDR3 protein, CDR3 DNA. The D gene is left open where the match is weak. Only some rows state a clone size, as once, few, many or a class for expanded clones.

D gene: .; clone size: once; CDR3 length: 15; V gene: TRBV6-1; J gene: TRBJ1-3; CDR3 protein: CASRDGPISGNTIYF; CDR3 DNA: TGTGCCAGCAGGGACGGTCCCATATCTGGAAACACCATATATTTT
D gene: TRBD1; clone size: once; CDR3 length: 15; V gene: TRBV13; J gene: TRBJ1-2; CDR3 protein: CASSLTQGANYGYTF; CDR3 DNA: TGTGCCAGCAGCCTAACCCAGGGGGCTAACTATGGCTACACCTTC
D gene: .; clone size: .; CDR3 length: 12; V gene: TRBV7-2; J gene: TRBJ2-1; CDR3 protein: CASSSRFHEQFF; CDR3 DNA: TGTGCCAGCAGCTCCCGTTTCCATGAGCAGTTCTTC
D gene: .; clone size: .; CDR3 length: 14; V gene: TRBV18; J gene: TRBJ1-3; CDR3 protein: CASSPPGTGNTIYF; CDR3 DNA: TGTGCCAGCTCACCACCAGGTACTGGAAACACCATATATTTT
D gene: TRBD1; clone size: once; CDR3 length: 16; V gene: TRBV5-1; J gene: TRBJ1-4; CDR3 protein: CASSPGQGAFGEKLFF; CDR3 DNA: TGCGCCAGCAGCCCGGGACAGGGGGCGTTTGGTGAAAAACTGTTTTTT
D gene: .; clone size: .; CDR3 length: 14; V gene: TRBV30; J gene: TRBJ2-1; CDR3 protein: CAWSVRLGRNEQFF; CDR3 DNA: TGTGCCTGGAGTGTACGCCTCGGAAGGAATGAGCAGTTCTTC
D gene: TRBD1; clone size: .; CDR3 length: 16; V gene: TRBV7-9; J gene: TRBJ1-2; CDR3 protein: CASSFTRDRGGKGYTF; CDR3 DNA: TGTGCCAGCAGCTTTACCCGGGACAGGGGCGGGAAGGGCTACACCTTC
D gene: TRBD1; clone size: .; CDR3 length: 13; V gene: TRBV29-1; J gene: TRBJ2-4; CDR3 protein: CSVTQGNRGIQYF; CDR3 DNA: TGCAGCGTCACACAGGGGAATCGGGGCATTCAGTACTTC
D gene: .; clone size: .; CDR3 length: 15; V gene: TRBV30; J gene: TRBJ2-6; CDR3 protein: CAWSPGSSGANVLTF; CDR3 DNA: TGTGCCTGGAGTCCGGGGAGCTCTGGGGCCAACGTCCTGACTTTC
D gene: .; clone size: .; CDR3 length: 13; V gene: TRBV6-5; J gene: TRBJ2-7; CDR3 protein: CASKRAPRDEQYF; CDR3 DNA: TGTGCCAGCAAACGCGCCCCGCGGGACGAGCAGTACTTC
D gene: TRBD2; clone size: .; CDR3 length: 15; V gene: TRBV9; J gene: TRBJ2-7; CDR3 protein: CASSVGSGGANEQYF; CDR3 DNA: TGTGCCAGCAGCGTAGGTAGCGGGGGGGCAAACGAGCAGTACTTC
D gene: .; clone size: .; CDR3 length: 16; V gene: TRBV18; J gene: TRBJ1-4; CDR3 protein: CASSPSQPGINEKLFF; CDR3 DNA: TGTGCCAGCTCACCTTCCCAACCGGGGATAAATGAAAAACTGTTTTTT
D gene: TRBD1; clone size: .; CDR3 length: 15; V gene: TRBV19; J gene: TRBJ2-1; CDR3 protein: CASSTRDRRYNEQFF; CDR3 DNA: TGTGCCAGTAGTACGCGGGACAGGCGTTACAATGAGCAGTTCTTC
D gene: .; clone size: .; CDR3 length: 18; V gene: TRBV7-9; J gene: TRBJ1-3; CDR3 protein: CASSFGGSQETSGNTIYF; CDR3 DNA: TGTGCCAGCAGCTTTGGGGGGTCCCAGGAAACCTCTGGAAACACCATATATTTT
D gene: .; clone size: .; CDR3 length: 10; V gene: TRBV5-8; J gene: TRBJ1-2; CDR3 protein: CASSWNKGTF; CDR3 DNA: TGTGCCAGCAGCTGGAACAAGGGGACCTTC
D gene: .; clone size: .; CDR3 length: 16; V gene: TRBV5-1; J gene: TRBJ2-2; CDR3 protein: CASSLAKTANTGELFF; CDR3 DNA: TGCGCCAGCAGCTTGGCCAAGACAGCGAACACCGGGGAGCTGTTTTTT
D gene: .; clone size: .; CDR3 length: 13; V gene: TRBV28; J gene: TRBJ2-1; CDR3 protein: CASSLTLYNEQFF; CDR3 DNA: TGTGCCAGCAGTTTAACACTATACAATGAGCAGTTCTTC
D gene: .; clone size: .; CDR3 length: 11; V gene: TRBV30; J gene: TRBJ2-7; CDR3 protein: CAWSDSYEQYF; CDR3 DNA: TGTGCCTGGAGTGACAGCTACGAGCAGTACTTC
D gene: .; clone size: .; CDR3 length: 11; V gene: TRBV20-1; J gene: TRBJ1-2; CDR3 protein: CSASQGSGYTF; CDR3 DNA: TGCAGTGCTTCACAGGGTTCTGGCTACACCTTC
D gene: TRBD1; clone size: .; CDR3 length: 13; V gene: TRBV11-2; J gene: TRBJ1-2; CDR3 protein: CASRGQGGYGYTF; CDR3 DNA: TGTGCCAGCAGAGGACAGGGTGGCTATGGCTACACCTTC
D gene: .; clone size: .; CDR3 length: 15; V gene: TRBV30; J gene: TRBJ1-3; CDR3 protein: CAWSALRSRGNTIYF; CDR3 DNA: TGTGCCTGGAGCGCCCTCCGATCGCGGGGAAACACCATATATTTT
D gene: .; clone size: .; CDR3 length: 14; V gene: TRBV14; J gene: TRBJ1-2; CDR3 protein: CASSRLQGGYGYTF; CDR3 DNA: TGTGCCAGCAGCCGCCTCCAGGGCGGCTATGGCTACACCTTC
D gene: .; clone size: .; CDR3 length: 16; V gene: TRBV11-2; J gene: TRBJ2-7; CDR3 protein: CASSSQRIARSYEQYF; CDR3 DNA: TGTGCCAGCAGCTCCCAGAGGATAGCGCGCTCCTACGAGCAGTACTTC
D gene: .; clone size: .; CDR3 length: 14; V gene: TRBV28; J gene: TRBJ1-5; CDR3 protein: CASNHGQSFQPQHF; CDR3 DNA: TGTGCCAGCAACCATGGGCAAAGTTTCCAGCCCCAGCATTTT
D gene: .; clone size: .; CDR3 length: 17; V gene: TRBV28; J gene: TRBJ1-6; CDR3 protein: CASSPLGGGTYNSPLHF; CDR3 DNA: TGTGCCAGCAGCCCCCTCGGGGGAGGTACCTATAATTCACCCCTCCACTTT
D gene: .; clone size: .; CDR3 length: 13; V gene: TRBV12-5; J gene: TRBJ1-5; CDR3 protein: CASGAGLNQPQHF; CDR3 DNA: TGTGCTAGTGGAGCAGGGCTGAATCAGCCCCAGCATTTT
D gene: TRBD1; clone size: .; CDR3 length: 15; V gene: TRBV9; J gene: TRBJ2-7; CDR3 protein: CASSVADRAPYEQYF; CDR3 DNA: TGTGCCAGCAGCGTAGCGGACAGGGCTCCCTACGAGCAGTACTTC
D gene: .; clone size: .; CDR3 length: 14; V gene: TRBV19; J gene: TRBJ1-2; CDR3 protein: CASSMKAGSYGYTF; CDR3 DNA: TGTGCCAGTAGTATGAAGGCCGGGAGCTATGGCTACACCTTC
D gene: .; clone size: .; CDR3 length: 17; V gene: TRBV6-1; J gene: TRBJ1-1; CDR3 protein: CASSEAGSGQPNTEAFF; CDR3 DNA: TGTGCCAGCAGTGAAGCGGGGTCAGGACAGCCGAACACTGAAGCTTTCTTT
D gene: .; clone size: .; CDR3 length: 14; V gene: TRBV25-1; J gene: TRBJ1-1; CDR3 protein: CASSDRRTNTEAFF; CDR3 DNA: TGTGCCAGCAGTGACCGAAGGACGAACACTGAAGCTTTCTTT
D gene: TRBD1; clone size: .; CDR3 length: 13; V gene: TRBV7-9; J gene: TRBJ2-7; CDR3 protein: CAVTTGGNYEQYF; CDR3 DNA: TGTGCAGTAACTACAGGGGGCAACTACGAGCAGTACTTC
D gene: .; clone size: .; CDR3 length: 13; V gene: TRBV5-1; J gene: TRBJ2-5; CDR3 protein: CASSLAGSETQYF; CDR3 DNA: TGCGCCAGCAGCTTGGCTGGGAGTGAGACCCAGTACTTC
D gene: TRBD1; clone size: .; CDR3 length: 13; V gene: TRBV7-9; J gene: TRBJ1-1; CDR3 protein: CASSVYAGTDSFF; CDR3 DNA: TGTGCCAGCAGCGTATACGCTGGGACAGACTCTTTCTTT
D gene: .; clone size: .; CDR3 length: 16; V gene: TRBV7-3; J gene: TRBJ1-1; CDR3 protein: CASSRGTGKGETEAFF; CDR3 DNA: TGTGCCAGCAGCCGAGGGACGGGGAAGGGGGAAACTGAAGCTTTCTTT
D gene: .; clone size: .; CDR3 length: 13; V gene: TRBV18; J gene: TRBJ2-7; CDR3 protein: CASSPLGNHEQYF; CDR3 DNA: TGTGCCAGCTCACCATTAGGGAACCACGAGCAGTACTTC
D gene: TRBD1; clone size: .; CDR3 length: 12; V gene: TRBV18; J gene: TRBJ2-2; CDR3 protein: CASSPTDRVVFF; CDR3 DNA: TGTGCCAGCTCACCCACAGACAGGGTGGTGTTTTTT
D gene: .; clone size: .; CDR3 length: 11; V gene: TRBV20-1; J gene: TRBJ2-5; CDR3 protein: CSAMSQETQYF; CDR3 DNA: TGCAGTGCTATGTCCCAAGAGACCCAGTACTTC
D gene: .; clone size: .; CDR3 length: 17; V gene: TRBV21-1; J gene: TRBJ1-3; CDR3 protein: CASSTLGQGNSGNTIYF; CDR3 DNA: TGTGCCAGCAGCACTCTGGGACAGGGCAACTCTGGAAACACCATATATTTT
D gene: TRBD1; clone size: .; CDR3 length: 15; V gene: TRBV7-6; J gene: TRBJ2-2; CDR3 protein: CASTLWQGDTGELFF; CDR3 DNA: TGTGCCAGCACCCTCTGGCAGGGGGACACCGGGGAGCTGTTTTTT
D gene: .; clone size: .; CDR3 length: 13; V gene: TRBV11-2; J gene: TRBJ2-7; CDR3 protein: CASSRREDDEQYF; CDR3 DNA: TGTGCCAGCAGTCGCAGGGAAGATGACGAGCAGTACTTC
D gene: .; clone size: .; CDR3 length: 15; V gene: TRBV7-9; J gene: TRBJ2-5; CDR3 protein: CASSLIWERQETQYF; CDR3 DNA: TGTGCCAGCAGCTTAATTTGGGAACGGCAAGAGACCCAGTACTTC
D gene: TRBD1; clone size: .; CDR3 length: 16; V gene: TRBV19; J gene: TRBJ2-7; CDR3 protein: CASSLSRTGQLGEQYF; CDR3 DNA: TGTGCCAGTAGTTTGTCCCGGACAGGACAACTAGGGGAGCAGTACTTC
D gene: .; clone size: .; CDR3 length: 15; V gene: TRBV5-4; J gene: TRBJ2-7; CDR3 protein: CASSTEPGASYEQYF; CDR3 DNA: TGTGCCAGCAGCACTGAGCCGGGCGCCTCCTACGAGCAGTACTTC
D gene: TRBD1; clone size: once; CDR3 length: 15; V gene: TRBV18; J gene: TRBJ2-1; CDR3 protein: CASSLTETGSNEQFF; CDR3 DNA: TGTGCCAGCTCACTCACAGAGACAGGGAGCAATGAGCAGTTCTTC
D gene: .; clone size: .; CDR3 length: 14; V gene: TRBV10-3; J gene: TRBJ1-2; CDR3 protein: CAISGGPPNYGYTF; CDR3 DNA: TGTGCCATCTCCGGGGGCCCTCCTAACTATGGCTACACCTTC
D gene: .; clone size: .; CDR3 length: 16; V gene: TRBV2; J gene: TRBJ1-6; CDR3 protein: CASSEAGRAYNSPLHF; CDR3 DNA: TGTGCCAGCAGTGAAGCGGGTAGGGCGTATAATTCACCCCTCCACTTT
D gene: TRBD2; clone size: .; CDR3 length: 14; V gene: TRBV27; J gene: TRBJ2-4; CDR3 protein: CASTPQLAGAIQYF; CDR3 DNA: TGTGCCAGCACCCCCCAGCTAGCGGGAGCCATTCAGTACTTC
D gene: TRBD1; clone size: .; CDR3 length: 12; V gene: TRBV29-1; J gene: TRBJ1-2; CDR3 protein: CSVGTGAIGYTF; CDR3 DNA: TGCAGCGTTGGGACAGGGGCTATTGGCTACACCTTC
D gene: TRBD2; clone size: .; CDR3 length: 16; V gene: TRBV6-5; J gene: TRBJ2-7; CDR3 protein: CASSYLGASGRAEQYF; CDR3 DNA: TGTGCCAGCAGTTACCTAGGGGCTAGCGGGAGGGCCGAGCAGTACTTC
D gene: .; clone size: .; CDR3 length: 14; V gene: TRBV4-3; J gene: TRBJ1-1; CDR3 protein: CASSQEGGGTEAFF; CDR3 DNA: TGCGCCAGCAGCCAAGAGGGAGGGGGTACTGAAGCTTTCTTT
D gene: .; clone size: .; CDR3 length: 15; V gene: TRBV6-4; J gene: TRBJ2-1; CDR3 protein: CASPAAGRSINEQFF; CDR3 DNA: TGTGCCAGCCCGGCGGCAGGGCGCTCAATCAATGAGCAGTTCTTC
D gene: TRBD2; clone size: many; CDR3 length: 14; V gene: TRBV18; J gene: TRBJ2-7; CDR3 protein: CARKARGTSGVTYF; CDR3 DNA: TGTGCCAGGAAGGCACGGGGGACTAGCGGGGTGACCTACTTC
D gene: .; clone size: .; CDR3 length: 12; V gene: TRBV7-9; J gene: TRBJ1-1; CDR3 protein: CASSEITASAFF; CDR3 DNA: TGTGCCAGCAGCGAGATCACGGCATCAGCTTTCTTT
D gene: .; clone size: .; CDR3 length: 13; V gene: TRBV7-2; J gene: TRBJ1-2; CDR3 protein: CASSLRNRDGYTF; CDR3 DNA: TGTGCCAGCAGCTTAAGGAACAGGGACGGCTACACCTTC
D gene: TRBD1; clone size: .; CDR3 length: 15; V gene: TRBV6-6; J gene: TRBJ1-2; CDR3 protein: CASSPYRGANYGYTF; CDR3 DNA: TGTGCCAGCAGCCCCTACAGGGGGGCTAACTATGGCTACACCTTC